This TCR beta chain was observed in a study of blood T cell repertoires in COVID-19. Looking at the study overall: COVID-19 samples collected from the United States, Italy and Spain covered acute and convalescent phases.

Donors in Cohort 3 counted as recovered after two negative PCRs, clearance, or symptom resolution. Assay: immunoSEQ multiplex PCR; the TCRdb copy retains only in-frame clones and omits some. Of about 440,000 clones in the sample, around 91% were seen once. With V trimmed by 4 bases and J by 3 bases, 9 bases remained unmatched. This CDR3 comprises 16 residues. The germline V gene has CDR1 SGHRS and CDR2 YFSETQ. The TCR sequence derives from a man between 18 and 29 years old who had recovered from COVID-19. What was sequenced was PBMCs or T cells enriched from blood (not recorded which). V usage is TRBV5-1 and J usage is TRBJ2-1, with 8 nucleotides matching TRBD2. CDR3 sequence reads: CASSPPERGYYNEQFF. CDR3 DNA: TGCGCCAGCAGCCCCCCAGAGCGGGGGTACTACAATGAGCAGTTCTTC.